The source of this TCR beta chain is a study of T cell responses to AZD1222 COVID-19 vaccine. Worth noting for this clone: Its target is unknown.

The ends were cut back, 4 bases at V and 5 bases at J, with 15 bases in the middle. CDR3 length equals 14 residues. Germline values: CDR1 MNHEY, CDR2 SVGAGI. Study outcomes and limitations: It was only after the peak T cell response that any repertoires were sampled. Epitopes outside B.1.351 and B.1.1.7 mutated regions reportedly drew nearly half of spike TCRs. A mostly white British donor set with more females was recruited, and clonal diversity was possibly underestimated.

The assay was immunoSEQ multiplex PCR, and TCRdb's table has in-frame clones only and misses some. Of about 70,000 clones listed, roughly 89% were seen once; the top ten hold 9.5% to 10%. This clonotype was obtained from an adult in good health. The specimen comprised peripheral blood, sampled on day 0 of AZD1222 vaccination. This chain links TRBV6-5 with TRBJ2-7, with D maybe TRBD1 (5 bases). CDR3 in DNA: TGTGCCAGCAGTTCAACGACAGTTTTCGACGAGCAGTACTTC. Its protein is CASSSTTVFDEQYF.